The 23 T cell receptor beta chains below come from one sample, sequenced in a study of technical replicates of blood from several donors. Sequencing was performed with immunoSEQ multiplex PCR; in TCRdb, only in-frame clones are kept and a portion is missing. The sample has some 77,000 clones; 80% to 95% are singletons. The material sequenced was T cells isolated from PBMCs. The receptors derive from a human donor in good health.

V usage is TRBV27 and J usage is TRBJ2-3, with 10 bases aligning to TRBD1. The CDR3 runs 15 residues. CDR1 MNHEY and CDR2 SMNVEV come from the germline V gene (reference sequence). V lost 8 bases to trimming and J lost 1 base; unmatched junction nucleotides: 6. In DNA form, the CDR3 reads TGTGCCAGCTCCTCCGGGACAGGGGGCACAGATACGCAGTATTTT. This codes for CASSSGTGGTDTQYF.

V gene TRBV13 combines with J gene TRBJ2-3; D unresolved. Trimming took 1 base from V and 6 from J, leaving 14 bases between them. Germline lookup yields CDR1 PRHDT and CDR2 FYEKMQ (reference sequence). The CDR3 covers 15 residues. The CDR3 bases are TGTGCCAGCAGCTTAGTTGCGCCTACAGTTGATACGCAGTATTTT. Amino acids: CASSLVAPTVDTQYF.

The V call is TRBV11-1, the J call TRBJ2-5, with 7 nucleotides matching TRBD2. Trimming took 3 bases from V and 1 from J; bases not matched to a gene: 8. There are 16 residues in the CDR3. The germline gives CDR1 SGHAT, CDR2 FQDESV (reference sequence). The CDR3 reads CASSFNTGGLQETQYF. The CDR3 nucleotides read TGTGCCAGCAGCTTTAACACGGGAGGCCTCCAAGAGACCCAGTACTTC.

This chain uses TRBV5-5 with TRBJ2-7; tentative D call: TRBD1 (6 bases). The ends were cut back, 4 bases at V and 1 base at J, with 18 bases in the middle. Looked up from germline, CDR1 is SGHKS and CDR2 is YYEKEE (reference sequence). The CDR3 runs to 16 residues. The CDR3 loop reads CASSGWGPTGSYEQYF. The CDR3 region has the DNA TGTGCCAGCAGCGGATGGGGACCCACAGGGTCCTACGAGCAGTACTTC.

V and J are TRBV10-3 and TRBJ1-1; 7 bases are shared with TRBD1. Germline CDR1 and CDR2: ENHRY and SYGVKD. The V and J ends lost 10 bases and 6 bases, in that order; junction bases with no gene match: 5. This CDR3 region has 11 residues. This CDR3 is CATEGASEAFF. The CDR3 DNA follows: TGTGCCACCGAGGGGGCATCTGAAGCTTTCTTT.

The V gene is TRBV4-2, the J gene TRBJ2-5; 9 nucleotides align to TRBD2. Germline values: CDR1 LGHNA, CDR2 YNFKEQ. J gave up 3 bases and V 0 bases, and 2 bases lay outside the gene matches. The CDR3 runs to 15 residues. This chain's CDR3 is CASSQELAGEETQYF. The DNA for the CDR3 is TGTGCCAGCAGCCAAGAACTAGCGGGTGAAGAGACCCAGTACTTC.

This chain uses TRBV19 with TRBJ1-2; 7 bases fit TRBD1. This CDR3 has 15 residues. V dropped 2 bases and J dropped 4; count of bases not matched to a gene: 7. Germline CDR1 is LNHDA and CDR2 is SQIVND (reference sequence). CDR3 sequence (DNA): TGTGCCAGTAGTATAATCTCGGGGACAGCCTATGGCTACACCTTC. Its translation: CASSIISGTAYGYTF.

To note about this clone: This specimen includes other DNA sequences encoding the same CDR3. This sequence joins TRBV7-9 and TRBJ2-7; a weak D match, TRBD2 (6 bases). This CDR3 region has 14 residues. V lost 0 bases to trimming and J lost 0 bases, with 6 bases between them. Looked up from germline, CDR1 is SEHNR and CDR2 is FQNEAQ (reference sequence). The CDR3 loop is CASSLASGSYEQYF. The CDR3 nucleotides read TGTGCCAGCAGCTTAGCTAGCGGCTCCTACGAGCAGTACTTC.

The chain uses TRBV27 and TRBJ1-2; 7 nucleotides line up with TRBD1. Germline trimming cut 5 bases from V and 4 bases from J; bases unmatched to any gene: 10. The CDR3 contains 15 residues. Germline V gene lookup returns CDR1 MNHEY and CDR2 SMNVEV (reference sequence). The CDR3 DNA is TGTGCCAGCAGTCCAAACAGGGGCCGGCCCTATGGCTACACCTTC. This sequence encodes CASSPNRGRPYGYTF.

The V gene is TRBV4-3, the J gene TRBJ2-5, with TRBD1 matching over 10 bases. CDR1 is LGHNA, CDR2 YSLEER, per germline. V trimming: 1 base; J trimming: 4 bases; junction bases outside the gene matches: 0. The CDR3 spans 14 residues. The CDR3: CASSQGTGGETQYF. The CDR3 bases are TGCGCCAGCAGCCAAGGGACAGGGGGAGAGACCCAGTACTTC.

The table lists this clone with a few counts. This sequence joins TRBV30 and TRBJ1-1; tentatively, D is TRBD1 (6 bases). Trimming shortened V by 5 bases and J by 1 base, and 20 bases separated the two germline ends. CDR1 is GTSNPN and CDR2 is SVGIG in the germline V gene (reference sequence). This CDR3 has 16 amino acids. The CDR3 is CAWGTPNRAKNTEAFF. In DNA, the CDR3 is TGTGCCTGGGGTACCCCCAACAGGGCTAAGAACACTGAAGCTTTCTTT. The complete variable domain, with remaining parts taken from reference TRBV30 and TRBJ1-1, reads SQTIHQWPATLVQPVGSPLSLECTVEGTSNPNLYWYRQAAGRGLQLLFYSVGIGQISSEVPQNLSASRPQDRQFILSSKKLLLSDSGFYLCAWGTPNRAKNTEAFFGQGTRLTVV.

This chain joins TRBV29-1 and TRBJ1-2, with 7 nucleotides matching TRBD1. CDR3 length equals 13 residues. V dropped 5 bases and J dropped 6; count of bases not matched to a gene: 9. CDR1 is SQVTM, CDR2 ANQGSEA, per germline. CDR3 sequence: CSVMGTGVHGYTF. The CDR3 DNA follows: TGCAGCGTTATGGGTACAGGGGTCCATGGCTACACCTTC.

The CDR3 sequence is CATSRGRGPGDTEAFF. CDR3 nucleotide sequence: TGTGCCACCAGCAGAGGCAGGGGGCCGGGGGACACTGAAGCTTTCTTT. The rearrangement uses TRBV15 and TRBJ1-1; 8 bases are a match to TRBD1. Germline V lookup: CDR1 LNHNV, CDR2 YYDKDF (reference sequence). The junction had 7 bases not matched to a gene; V was cut back by 1 base and J by 3 bases. This CDR3 is built from 16 residues.

In regard to this clone: Other DNA sequences in the sample encode the same CDR3. CDR3 in amino acids: CASSLGLAGGTGELFF. The CDR3 DNA reads TGTGCCAGCAGCTTGGGACTAGCGGGGGGGACCGGGGAGCTGTTTTTT. V gene TRBV7-3 combines with J gene TRBJ2-2, with 16 positions matching TRBD2. This CDR3 contains 16 residues. Germline lookup yields CDR1 SGHTA and CDR2 FQGTGA. The trim removed 3 bases at V and 5 bases at J, leaving 0 bases unmatched.

This chain connects TRBV5-5 to TRBJ2-7; D may be TRBD2 (5 bases). The CDR3 length is 13 residues. Trimming shortened V by 1 base and J by 3 bases, and 8 bases separated the two germline ends. The germline gives CDR1 SGHKS, CDR2 YYEKEE (reference sequence). For the CDR3, the DNA is TGTGCCAGCAGCTTGATGGAGGTCTACGAGCAGTACTTC. It encodes CASSLMEVYEQYF.

The CDR3 region is CASSLVAGNEQFF. CDR3 bases: TGTGCCAGCAGCTTAGTAGCCGGGAATGAGCAGTTCTTC. The rearrangement links TRBV11-2 to TRBJ2-1; D call uncertain. CDR1 SGHAT and CDR2 FQNNGV come from the germline V gene. The CDR3 extends over 13 amino acids. V was cut by 1 base and J by 7 bases, with 8 bases left in between.

The V and J genes are TRBV13 and TRBJ2-1; 7 positions match TRBD2. J gave up 9 bases and V 5 bases, and 7 bases lay outside the gene matches. CDR1 and CDR2 from the germline V gene are PRHDT and FYEKMQ (reference sequence). CDR3 length equals 13 residues. This chain's CDR3 is CASSKRLAGEQFF. In nucleotides, the CDR3 is TGTGCCAGCAGCAAGAGACTAGCAGGTGAGCAGTTCTTC. Full variable domain (rest looked up from reference TRBV13 and TRBJ2-1): AAGVIQSPRHLIKEKRETATLKCYPIPRHDTVYWYQQGPGQDPQFLISFYEKMQSDKGSIPDRFSAQQFSDYHSELNMSSLELGDSALYFCASSKRLAGEQFFGPGTRLTVL.

This rearrangement joins TRBV11-2 to TRBJ2-7; unclear D gene. Trimming took off 1 base at V and 1 base at J, with 8 bases between the two ends. This CDR3 contains 14 residues. The germline CDR1 and CDR2 sequences are SGHAT and FQNNGV. The CDR3 loop reads CASSLGHSSYEQYF. CDR3 in DNA: TGTGCCAGCAGCTTAGGGCACAGTTCCTACGAGCAGTACTTC. Combining the CDR3 with reference TRBV11-2 and TRBJ2-7 gives the whole variable domain EAGVAQSPRYKIIEKRQSVAFWCNPISGHATLYWYQQILGQGPKLLIQFQNNGVVDDSQLPKDRFSAERLKGVDSTLKIQPAKLEDSAVYLCASSLGHSSYEQYFGPGTRLTVT.

This sequence joins TRBV10-3 and TRBJ1-2, with 8 bases matching TRBD1. This CDR3 comprises 16 residues. Germline CDR1 and CDR2: ENHRY and SYGVKD. The V segment lost 0 bases and the J segment 3 bases; nucleotides outside the gene matches: 6. CDR3 region: CAISESNGQGYYGYTF. The CDR3 DNA reads TGTGCCATCAGTGAGTCGAATGGACAGGGCTACTATGGCTACACCTTC.

The chain couples TRBV6-5 to TRBJ2-7, with 7 bases aligning to TRBD1. CDR1 is MNHEY and CDR2 is SVGAGI in the germline V gene. V trimming: 2 bases; J trimming: 7 bases; junction bases outside the gene matches: 5. The CDR3 runs 13 residues. The chain's CDR3 is CASSYNRQGEQYF. CDR3 bases: TGTGCCAGCAGTTACAACCGACAGGGTGAGCAGTACTTC.

In this sample, this clone turned up once. The V gene is TRBV6-6, the J gene TRBJ2-7, with D possibly matching TRBD1 (5 bases). This CDR3 comprises 14 residues. Trimming pared 2 bases from V and 2 bases from J, leaving 10 bases between. The germline V gene encodes CDR1 MNHNY and CDR2 SVGAGI (reference sequence). Here the CDR3 reads CASSYLDTPYEQYF. For the CDR3, the DNA is TGTGCCAGCAGTTACCTGGACACCCCCTACGAGCAGTACTTC.

The rearrangement uses TRBV7-6 and TRBJ2-1; D may be TRBD1 (6 bases). The V end lost 4 bases, the J end lost 3 bases, and 13 bases lay between the germline ends. Germline CDR1 SGHVS, CDR2 FNYEAQ. The CDR3 contains 15 residues. CDR3: CASSSTGQFYNEQFF. In DNA, the CDR3 is TGTGCCAGCAGCTCAACCGGACAGTTCTACAATGAGCAGTTCTTC.

The V call is TRBV15, the J call TRBJ2-3; 8 nucleotides align to TRBD2. The germline V gene has CDR1 LNHNV and CDR2 YYDKDF (reference sequence). V dropped 9 bases and J dropped 2; count of bases not matched to a gene: 7. This CDR3 spans 14 amino acids. This CDR3 reads CATFSGTSTDTQYF. CDR3 in DNA: TGTGCCACTTTTAGCGGGACCTCCACAGATACGCAGTATTTT.